This T cell receptor beta chain comes out of a study of cytomegalovirus exposure and HLA in healthy donors. The CDR3 has 11 residues. Looked up from germline, CDR1 is SEHNR and CDR2 is FQNEAQ (reference sequence). A note on this clone: Germline and junction disagree at one end, which may indicate a read error.

Primers: 60 Vbeta forward and 13 Jbeta reverse. Here immunoSEQ multiplex PCR was the method, and the copy in TCRdb shows in-frame clones only, minus some. The table includes roughly 100,000 clones, roughly 80% detected once. This sequence originates from a male donor in good health and CMV-seropositive. The sample taken for sequencing was PBMCs. V gene TRBV7-9 combines with J gene TRBJ2-1; the D is unclear. CDR3 protein: CSSSWANEQFF. CDR3 coding DNA: TGTTCCAGCAGCTGGGCAAATGAGCAGTTCTTC.